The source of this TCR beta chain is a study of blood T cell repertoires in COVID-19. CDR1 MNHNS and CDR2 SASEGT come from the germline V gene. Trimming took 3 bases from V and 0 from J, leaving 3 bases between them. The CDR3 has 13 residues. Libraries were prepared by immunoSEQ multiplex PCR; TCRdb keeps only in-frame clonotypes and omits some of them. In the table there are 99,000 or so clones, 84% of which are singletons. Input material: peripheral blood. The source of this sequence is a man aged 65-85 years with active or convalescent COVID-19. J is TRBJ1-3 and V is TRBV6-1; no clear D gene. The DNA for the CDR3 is TGTGCCAGCAGTGAGAGCTCTGGAAACACCATATATTTT. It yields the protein CASSESSGNTIYF.